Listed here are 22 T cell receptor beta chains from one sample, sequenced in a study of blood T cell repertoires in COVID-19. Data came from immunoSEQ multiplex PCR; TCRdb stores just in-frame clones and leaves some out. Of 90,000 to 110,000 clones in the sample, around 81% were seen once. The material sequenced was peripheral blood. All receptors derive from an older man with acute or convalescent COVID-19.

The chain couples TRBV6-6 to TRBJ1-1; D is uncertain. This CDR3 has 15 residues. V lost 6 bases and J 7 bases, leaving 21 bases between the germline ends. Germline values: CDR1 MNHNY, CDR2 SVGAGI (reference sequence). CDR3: CASSPRNIGTNEAFF. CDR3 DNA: TGTGCCAGCAGCCCTAGGAACATCGGAACAAATGAAGCTTTCTTT.

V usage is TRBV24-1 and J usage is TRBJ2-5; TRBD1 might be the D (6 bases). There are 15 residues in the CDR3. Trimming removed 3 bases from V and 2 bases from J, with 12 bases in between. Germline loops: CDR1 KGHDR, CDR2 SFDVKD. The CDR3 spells CATSDTGSGQETQYF. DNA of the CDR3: TGTGCCACCAGTGATACAGGGTCGGGGCAAGAGACCCAGTACTTC.

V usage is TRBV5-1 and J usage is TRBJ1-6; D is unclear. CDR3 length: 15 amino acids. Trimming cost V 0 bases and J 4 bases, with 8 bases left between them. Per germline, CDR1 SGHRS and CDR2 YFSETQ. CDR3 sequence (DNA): TGCGCCAGCAGCTTGGGGGCGCTTTATAATTCACCCCTCCACTTT. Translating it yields CASSLGALYNSPLHF.

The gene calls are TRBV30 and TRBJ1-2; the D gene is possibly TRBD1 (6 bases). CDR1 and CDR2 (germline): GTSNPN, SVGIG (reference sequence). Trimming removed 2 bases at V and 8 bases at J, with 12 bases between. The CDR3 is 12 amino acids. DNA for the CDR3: TGTGCCTGGAGTTCACAGGGACTAGGCTACACCTTC. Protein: CAWSSQGLGYTF.

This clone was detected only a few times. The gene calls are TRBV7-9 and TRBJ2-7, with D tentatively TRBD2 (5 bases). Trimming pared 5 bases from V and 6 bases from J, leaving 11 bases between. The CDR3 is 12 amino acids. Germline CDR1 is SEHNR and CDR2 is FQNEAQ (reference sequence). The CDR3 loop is CASSISVLEQYF. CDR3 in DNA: TGTGCCAGCAGCATTAGCGTCCTCGAGCAGTACTTC. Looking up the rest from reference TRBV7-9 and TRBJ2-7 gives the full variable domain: DTGVSQNPRHKITKRGQNVTFRCDPISEHNRLYWYRQTLGQGPEFLTYFQNEAQLEKSRLLSDRFSAERPKGSFSTLEIQRTEQGDSAMYLCASSISVLEQYFGPGTRLTVT.

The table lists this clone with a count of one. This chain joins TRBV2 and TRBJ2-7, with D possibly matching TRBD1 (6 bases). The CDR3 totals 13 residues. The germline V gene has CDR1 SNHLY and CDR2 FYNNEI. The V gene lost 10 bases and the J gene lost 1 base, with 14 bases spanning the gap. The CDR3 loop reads CATSRDTSYEQYF. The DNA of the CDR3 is TGTGCCACGTCCAGGGACACGTCCTACGAGCAGTACTTC.

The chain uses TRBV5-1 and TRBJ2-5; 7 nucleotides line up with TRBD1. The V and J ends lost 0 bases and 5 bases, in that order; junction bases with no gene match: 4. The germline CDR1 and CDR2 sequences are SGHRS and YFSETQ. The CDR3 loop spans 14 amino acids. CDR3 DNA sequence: TGCGCCAGCAGCTTGGGAGACAGGGTCGAGACCCAGTACTTC. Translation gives CASSLGDRVETQYF.

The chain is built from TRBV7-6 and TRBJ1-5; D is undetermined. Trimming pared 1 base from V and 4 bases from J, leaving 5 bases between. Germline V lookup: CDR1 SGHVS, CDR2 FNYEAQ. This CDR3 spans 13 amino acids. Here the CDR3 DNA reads TGTGCCAGCAGCTTAGTAGATAATCAGCCCCAGCATTTT. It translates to CASSLVDNQPQHF.

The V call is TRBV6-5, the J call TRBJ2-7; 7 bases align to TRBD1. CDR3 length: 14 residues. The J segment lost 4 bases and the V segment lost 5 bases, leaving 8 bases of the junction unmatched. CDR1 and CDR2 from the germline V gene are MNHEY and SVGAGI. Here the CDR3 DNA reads TGTGCCAGCAGTCCGACAGGGTGGCTTTACGAGCAGTACTTC. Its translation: CASSPTGWLYEQYF.

The chain's CDR3 is CATSDRAGEGETQYF. The CDR3 region has the DNA TGTGCCACCAGTGATAGGGCAGGGGAGGGAGAGACCCAGTACTTC. This chain uses TRBV24-1 with TRBJ2-5, with a possible D match to TRBD2 (7 bases). The CDR3 covers 15 residues. The V gene's germline CDR1 is KGHDR and CDR2 SFDVKD. Trimming took off 3 bases at V and 4 bases at J, with 14 bases between the two ends.

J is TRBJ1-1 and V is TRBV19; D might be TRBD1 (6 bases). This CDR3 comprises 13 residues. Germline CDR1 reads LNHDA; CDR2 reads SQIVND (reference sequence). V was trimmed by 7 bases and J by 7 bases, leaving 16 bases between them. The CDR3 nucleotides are TGTGCCAGTACCCACCCGGACAGACTTGAAGCTTTCTTT. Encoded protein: CASTHPDRLEAFF.

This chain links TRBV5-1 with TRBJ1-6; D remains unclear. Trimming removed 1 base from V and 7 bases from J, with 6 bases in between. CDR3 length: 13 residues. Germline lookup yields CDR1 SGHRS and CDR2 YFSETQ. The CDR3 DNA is TGCGCCAGCAGCTTGAACGAGAATTCACCCCTCCACTTT. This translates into CASSLNENSPLHF.

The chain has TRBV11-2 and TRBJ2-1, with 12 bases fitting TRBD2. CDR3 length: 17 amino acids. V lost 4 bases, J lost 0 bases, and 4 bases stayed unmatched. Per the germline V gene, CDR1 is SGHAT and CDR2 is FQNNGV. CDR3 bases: TGTGCCAGCAGCTCCCGACTAGCGGGGGCCTCCTACAATGAGCAGTTCTTC. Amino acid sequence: CASSSRLAGASYNEQFF.

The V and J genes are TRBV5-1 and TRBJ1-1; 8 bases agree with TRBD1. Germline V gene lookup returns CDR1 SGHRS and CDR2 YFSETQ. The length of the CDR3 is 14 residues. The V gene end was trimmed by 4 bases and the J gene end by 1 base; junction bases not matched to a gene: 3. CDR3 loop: CASSPGQGNTEAFF. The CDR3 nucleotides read TGCGCCAGCAGCCCCGGACAGGGGAACACTGAAGCTTTCTTT.

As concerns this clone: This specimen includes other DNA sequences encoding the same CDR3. This CDR3 reads CASSLAGTDTQYF. The DNA of the CDR3 is TGCGCCAGCAGCTTGGCGGGGACAGATACGCAGTATTTT. This rearrangement joins TRBV5-1 to TRBJ2-3, with a possible D match to TRBD2 (5 bases). CDR3 length: 13 residues. The germline CDR1 and CDR2 sequences are SGHRS and YFSETQ. V lost 0 bases to trimming and J lost 3 bases, with 5 bases between them.

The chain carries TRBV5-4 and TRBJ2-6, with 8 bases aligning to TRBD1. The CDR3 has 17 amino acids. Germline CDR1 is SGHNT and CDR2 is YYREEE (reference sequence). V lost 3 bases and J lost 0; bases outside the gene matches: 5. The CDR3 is CASSSGQDYSGANVLTF. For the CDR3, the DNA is TGTGCCAGCAGCTCGGGACAGGACTACTCTGGGGCCAACGTCCTGACTTTC.

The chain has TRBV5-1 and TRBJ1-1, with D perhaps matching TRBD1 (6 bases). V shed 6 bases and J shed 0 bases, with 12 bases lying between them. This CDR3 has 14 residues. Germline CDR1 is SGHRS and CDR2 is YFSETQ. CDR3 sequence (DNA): TGCGCCAGCAACCCCAGGGGTCTGAACACTGAAGCTTTCTTT. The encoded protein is CASNPRGLNTEAFF. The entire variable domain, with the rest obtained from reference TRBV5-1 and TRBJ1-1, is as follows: KAGVTQTPRYLIKTRGQQVTLSCSPISGHRSVSWYQQTPGQGLQFLFEYFSETQRNKGNFPGRFSGRQFSNSRSEMNVSTLELGDSALYLCASNPRGLNTEAFFGQGTRLTVV.

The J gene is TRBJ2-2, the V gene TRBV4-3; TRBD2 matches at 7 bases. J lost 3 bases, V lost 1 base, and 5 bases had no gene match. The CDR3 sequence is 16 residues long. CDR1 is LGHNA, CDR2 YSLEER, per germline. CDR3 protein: CASSQGAGTYTGELFF. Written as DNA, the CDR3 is TGCGCCAGCAGCCAAGGAGCGGGAACTTACACCGGGGAGCTGTTTTTT.

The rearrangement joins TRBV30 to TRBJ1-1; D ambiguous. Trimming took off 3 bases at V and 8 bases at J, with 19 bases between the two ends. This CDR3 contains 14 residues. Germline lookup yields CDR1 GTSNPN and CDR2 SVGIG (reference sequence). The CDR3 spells CAWSLSPSAGEAFF. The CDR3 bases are TGTGCCTGGAGCCTAAGCCCCTCCGCGGGGGAAGCTTTCTTT.

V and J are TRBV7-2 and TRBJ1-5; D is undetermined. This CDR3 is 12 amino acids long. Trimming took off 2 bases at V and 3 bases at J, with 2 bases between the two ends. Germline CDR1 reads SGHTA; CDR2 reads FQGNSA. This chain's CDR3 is CASSLYNQPQHF. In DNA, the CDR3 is TGTGCCAGCAGCTTATACAATCAGCCCCAGCATTTT.

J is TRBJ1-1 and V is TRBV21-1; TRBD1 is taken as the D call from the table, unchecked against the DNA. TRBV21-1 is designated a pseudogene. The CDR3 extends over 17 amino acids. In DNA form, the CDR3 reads TGTGCCAGCACAGACACTGAAGCTTTCTCCGCAGACACTGAAGCTTTCTTT. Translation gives CASTDTEAFSADTEAFF.

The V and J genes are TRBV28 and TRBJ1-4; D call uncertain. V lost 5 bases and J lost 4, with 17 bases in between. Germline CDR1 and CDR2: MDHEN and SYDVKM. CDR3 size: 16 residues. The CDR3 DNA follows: TGTGCCAGCAGTCCGTCTCGAGGCTCTCGTAATGAAAAACTGTTTTTT. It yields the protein CASSPSRGSRNEKLFF.